The 4 T cell receptor beta chains presented below share a single source sample, sequenced in a study of blood T cell repertoires in COVID-19. Sequenced by immunoSEQ multiplex PCR; TCRdb stores in-frame clones only, minus some. The sample holds some 220,000 clones, 65% to 90% seen once. The sequencing sample was made of peripheral blood. The source is a woman between 65 and 79 years old with COVID-19, enrolled during active disease.

This chain joins TRBV30 and TRBJ1-5; 8 bases are a match to TRBD1. Trimming cost V 1 base and J 4 bases; bases outside gene matches: 6. The CDR3 has 15 amino acids. The V gene's germline CDR1 is GTSNPN and CDR2 SVGIG (reference sequence). Written as DNA, the CDR3 is TGTGCCTGGAGTGGAGGACAGGGTATAAATCAGCCCCAGCATTTT. Its protein is CAWSGGQGINQPQHF.

This sequence joins TRBV5-1 and TRBJ2-7; TRBD2 might be the D (6 bases). The CDR3 loop spans 14 amino acids. Germline V gene lookup returns CDR1 SGHRS and CDR2 YFSETQ. Trimming cost V 4 bases and J 0 bases, with 11 bases left between them. The DNA of the CDR3 is TGCGCCAGCAGCCCCCGCGGGGACTCCTACGAGCAGTACTTC. Amino acid sequence: CASSPRGDSYEQYF. The complete variable domain, with remaining parts taken from reference TRBV5-1 and TRBJ2-7, reads KAGVTQTPRYLIKTRGQQVTLSCSPISGHRSVSWYQQTPGQGLQFLFEYFSETQRNKGNFPGRFSGRQFSNSRSEMNVSTLELGDSALYLCASSPRGDSYEQYFGPGTRLTVT.

Notes on this clone: Distinct nucleotide sequences in the sample also encode this CDR3. This chain joins TRBV7-2 and TRBJ2-5; a weak D match, TRBD2 (5 bases). Germline V gene lookup returns CDR1 SGHTA and CDR2 FQGNSA. CDR3 length: 13 amino acids. The V end was cut by 4 bases, the J end by 2 bases, with 8 bases between. The CDR3: CASSWTRQETQYF. Here the CDR3 DNA reads TGTGCCAGCAGCTGGACTCGTCAAGAGACCCAGTACTTC.

The chain combines TRBV9 with TRBJ1-5, with D possibly TRBD1 on 6 matching bases. The CDR3 has 15 amino acids. Germline V CDR1 and CDR2: SGDLS, YYNGEE. The germline V and J ends were trimmed by 4 bases and 6 bases, with 17 bases remaining between them. Here the CDR3 DNA reads TGTGCCAGCAGCTCAGGGGTTACGGGCCTTCAGCCCCAGCATTTT. Translated: CASSSGVTGLQPQHF.